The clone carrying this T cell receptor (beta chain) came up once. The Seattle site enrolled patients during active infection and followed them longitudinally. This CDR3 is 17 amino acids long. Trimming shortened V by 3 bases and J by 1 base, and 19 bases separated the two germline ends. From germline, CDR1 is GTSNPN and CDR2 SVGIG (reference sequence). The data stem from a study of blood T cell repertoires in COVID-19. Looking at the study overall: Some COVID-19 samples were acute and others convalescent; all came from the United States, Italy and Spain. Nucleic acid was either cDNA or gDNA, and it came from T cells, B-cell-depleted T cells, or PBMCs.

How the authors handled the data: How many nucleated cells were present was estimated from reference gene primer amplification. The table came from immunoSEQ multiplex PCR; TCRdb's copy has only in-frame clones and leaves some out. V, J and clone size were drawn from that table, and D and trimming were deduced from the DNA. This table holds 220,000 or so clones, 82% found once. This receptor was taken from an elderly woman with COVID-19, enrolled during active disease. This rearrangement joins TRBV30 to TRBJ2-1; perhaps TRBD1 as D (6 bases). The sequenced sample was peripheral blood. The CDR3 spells CAWRSLRDTLSYNEQFF. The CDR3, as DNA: TGTGCCTGGAGGAGCCTGAGGGACACCCTTTCCTACAATGAGCAGTTCTTC.